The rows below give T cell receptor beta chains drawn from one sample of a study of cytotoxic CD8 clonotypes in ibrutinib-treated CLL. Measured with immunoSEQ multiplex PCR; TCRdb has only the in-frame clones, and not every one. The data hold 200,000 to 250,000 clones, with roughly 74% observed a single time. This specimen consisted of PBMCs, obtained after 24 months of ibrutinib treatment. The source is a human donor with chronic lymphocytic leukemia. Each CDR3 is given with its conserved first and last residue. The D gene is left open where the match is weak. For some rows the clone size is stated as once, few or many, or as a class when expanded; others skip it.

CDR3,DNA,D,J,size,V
CASTGGGGLYQPQHF,TGTGCCAGCACCGGCGGGGGTGGTCTATACCAGCCCCAGCATTTT,-,TRBJ1-5,-,TRBV28
CASSSRGAYEQYF,TGTGCCAGCAGCTCCAGGGGGGCCTACGAGCAGTACTTC,-,TRBJ2-7,few,TRBV11-2
CAWSVAGRSEAFF,TGTGCCTGGAGTGTTGCGGGGCGGTCTGAAGCTTTCTTT,-,TRBJ1-1,-,TRBV30
CSVHPAGSDTQYF,TGCAGCGTCCACCCAGCGGGATCAGATACGCAGTATTTT,TRBD2,TRBJ2-3,once,TRBV29-1
CASRTGLSNTGELFF,TGCGCCAGCAGGACAGGGCTGAGTAACACCGGGGAGCTGTTTTTT,TRBD1,TRBJ2-2,-,TRBV5-1
CASSPPRQGRGGELFF,TGTGCCAGCAGCCCCCCTAGGCAGGGAAGAGGCGGGGAGCTGTTTTTT,-,TRBJ2-2,-,TRBV2
CASSQENTSGRADEQFF,TGTGCCAGCAGCCAAGAGAATACTAGCGGGAGAGCTGATGAGCAGTTCTTC,TRBD2,TRBJ2-1,-,TRBV4-2
CASRNPGQGGNTIYF,TGTGCCAGCAGGAACCCGGGACAGGGGGGAAACACCATATATTTT,TRBD1,TRBJ1-3,-,TRBV6-5
CASQGAATNEKLFF,TGCGCCAGCCAGGGGGCTGCAACTAATGAAAAACTGTTTTTT,TRBD1,TRBJ1-4,-,TRBV5-1
CASSPADSGYTF,TGTGCCAGCAGTCCCGCCGATAGCGGCTACACCTTC,-,TRBJ1-2,-,TRBV6-5
CASSLGGGGGYTF,TGTGCCAGCAGCTTAGGAGGGGGCGGTGGCTACACCTTC,TRBD1,TRBJ1-2,-,TRBV11-2
CASSEYTGNTEAFF,TGTGCCAGCAGTGAATATACAGGGAACACTGAAGCTTTCTTT,-,TRBJ1-1,-,TRBV25-1
CASSGDRGRETQYF,TGTGCCAGCAGCGGGGACAGGGGTAGAGAGACCCAGTACTTC,TRBD1,TRBJ2-5,-,TRBV7-9
CASSKGGLGKNEQYF,TGTGCCAGCAGCAAAGGGGGCCTCGGAAAGAACGAGCAGTACTTC,TRBD1,TRBJ2-7,-,TRBV28
CASSGLAGVGEQFF,TGTGCCAGCAGTGGACTAGCGGGAGTTGGTGAGCAGTTCTTC,TRBD2,TRBJ2-1,few,TRBV2
CASSLREGETQYF,TGTGCCAGCAGCTTGAGGGAGGGGGAGACCCAGTACTTC,TRBD2,TRBJ2-5,once,TRBV7-9
CASSYSYNEQFF,TGTGCCAGCAGTTACTCCTACAATGAGCAGTTCTTC,-,TRBJ2-1,-,TRBV6-5
CASSQDPPGFETQYF,TGTGCCAGCAGCCAAGATCCTCCGGGGTTCGAGACCCAGTACTTC,-,TRBJ2-5,-,TRBV14
CATTNSGKGDIQYF,TGTGCCACCACAAATTCCGGGAAGGGGGACATTCAGTACTTC,-,TRBJ2-4,-,TRBV28
CASSFPRDVRPNEQFF,TGTGCCAGCAGCTTCCCCCGGGACGTCCGTCCCAATGAGCAGTTCTTC,-,TRBJ2-1,-,TRBV9
CASSPRGPTEAFF,TGCGCCAGCAGCCCGAGAGGGCCCACTGAAGCTTTCTTT,-,TRBJ1-1,-,TRBV4-3
CASSYSRVQPRTQYF,TGTGCCAGCAGTTACTCGAGGGTTCAGCCCCGTACGCAGTATTTT,-,TRBJ2-3,once,TRBV6-5
CSAGRAGQQIYEQYF,TGCAGCGCTGGACGAGCGGGGCAACAGATCTACGAGCAGTACTTC,TRBD2,TRBJ2-7,-,TRBV29-1
CSAVNPGTAYEQYF,TGCAGCGCCGTAAACCCCGGGACAGCGTACGAGCAGTACTTC,TRBD1,TRBJ2-7,once,TRBV29-1
CASSDPQDVYGYTF,TGTGCCAGCAGTGATCCACAGGATGTCTATGGCTACACCTTC,-,TRBJ1-2,-,TRBV6-1
CASSLFRGVGYTF,TGTGCCAGCAGTTTATTCCGGGGAGTCGGCTACACCTTC,-,TRBJ1-2,few,TRBV27
CASSPWTGETQYF,TGTGCCAGTAGTCCCTGGACAGGCGAGACCCAGTACTTC,TRBD1,TRBJ2-5,few,TRBV19
CASSLDIYEQYF,TGCGCCAGCAGCTTGGACATCTACGAGCAGTACTTC,-,TRBJ2-7,-,TRBV5-1
CASSQASTGRMNTEAFF,TGTGCCAGCAGCCAAGCATCGACAGGGAGGATGAACACTGAAGCTTTCTTT,TRBD1,TRBJ1-1,-,TRBV4-2
CASSDEGTSGLNEQFF,TGTGCCAGCAGCGACGAAGGGACTAGTGGCCTCAATGAGCAGTTCTTC,TRBD2,TRBJ2-1,-,TRBV7-2
CASSQDRSPYNEQFF,TGCGCCAGCAGCCAAGATCGTTCGCCCTACAATGAGCAGTTCTTC,-,TRBJ2-1,-,TRBV4-3
CASSLEVANYGYTF,TGTGCCAGCAGCTTAGAAGTGGCTAACTATGGCTACACCTTC,-,TRBJ1-2,-,TRBV7-2
CASSPRVERGEQFF,TGTGCCAGCAGCCCTCGCGTCGAGCGGGGGGAGCAGTTCTTC,TRBD2,TRBJ2-1,-,TRBV7-3
CAWSVGQITGKLFF,TGTGCCTGGAGTGTTGGGCAGATTACCGGGAAGCTGTTTTTT,-,TRBJ2-2,-,TRBV30
CASSQAERAYNEQFF,TGTGCCAGCAGCCAAGCAGAGCGGGCTTACAATGAGCAGTTCTTC,-,TRBJ2-1,-,TRBV4-2
CASSAPRVDSGNTIYF,TGTGCCAGCAGCGCCCCCCGCGTGGATTCTGGAAACACCATATATTTT,-,TRBJ1-3,-,TRBV9
CASSLLKGRAYEQYF,TGTGCCAGCAGCCTCCTTAAAGGCAGGGCCTACGAGCAGTACTTC,-,TRBJ2-7,few,TRBV4-2
CASSARGGGNYGYTF,TGTGCCAGCAGTGCGCGAGGCGGGGGGAACTATGGCTACACCTTC,-,TRBJ1-2,-,TRBV6-5
CASSPTDSYEQYF,TGCGCCAGCAGTCCGACAGACTCCTACGAGCAGTACTTC,-,TRBJ2-7,once,TRBV23-1
CASSGLAGSRNEQFF,TGTGCCAGCAGCGGCCTAGCGGGAAGTAGGAATGAGCAGTTCTTC,TRBD2,TRBJ2-1,-,TRBV9
CASSYSREQYF,TGTGCCAGCAGTTACTCGCGCGAGCAGTACTTC,-,TRBJ2-7,-,TRBV6-5
CASSQSTSEKLFF,TGTGCCAGCAGCCAATCGACGAGTGAAAAACTGTTTTTT,-,TRBJ1-4,-,TRBV16
CASSQGLAGGYEQYF,TGTGCCAGCAGCCAAGGGTTAGCGGGAGGCTACGAGCAGTACTTC,TRBD2,TRBJ2-7,-,TRBV4-2
CASSTNNEQFF,TGTGCCAGCAGCACCAACAATGAGCAGTTCTTC,-,TRBJ2-1,-,TRBV11-1